What follows is one TCR beta chain and its context. Sequencing was performed with immunoSEQ multiplex PCR; in TCRdb, only in-frame clones are kept and a portion is missing. The repertoire has roughly 500,000 clones, about 83% of them found once; the top ten carry over 10%. Indicated treatment: 19 received Ad26.COV2.S at low or high dose, single or two shots; 5 received placebo; per-sample allocation not given. Vaccine and placebo recipients were sampled on day 63 after the first injection. Germline V gene data show CDR1 as SGHDT and CDR2 as YYEEEE. This CDR3 has 14 amino acids. V lost 4 bases, J lost 5 bases, and 12 bases lay in between. This record belongs to a study of Ad26.COV2.S vaccination and SARS-CoV-2 variants.

The source of this sequence is a person between 18 and 65 years old who received the Ad26.COV2.S COVID-19 vaccine or a placebo. The gene calls are TRBV5-6 and TRBJ2-2, with a tentative D call TRBD2 (5 bases). Specimen: peripheral blood, collected in a trial of Ad26.COV2.S vaccine versus placebo. For the CDR3, the DNA is TGTGCCAGCAGCGTCCGGACGGGGACCGGGGAGCTGTTTTTT. This translates into CASSVRTGTGELFF.